This TCR beta chain was documented in a study of chemoradiotherapy in HPV16-positive cancers. The wider study: Functional T-cell assays on a couple of HPV16-positive patients' cells defined candidate HPV-specific clones and common TCR motifs.

TCRdb keeps only in-frame clones here, not all; method: immunoSEQ multiplex PCR. The sample carries around 62,000 clones, roughly 90% recorded once. Samples were taken several times over chemoradiotherapy. The V gene's germline CDR1 is SGHRS and CDR2 YFSETQ. The CDR3 consists of 15 residues. The trim removed 2 bases at V and 6 bases at J, leaving 8 bases unmatched. Overall study results and limits: Candidate HPV-specific clones and E7-related TCR motifs grew in tumor during treatment. HPV-responsive T-cell expansion during chemoradiotherapy was linked to improved recurrence-free survival in HPV16-positive patients.

Comments on this clone: Antigen: not known.

The sequencing used blood, collected from a patient who underwent chemoradiotherapy. The chain has TRBV5-1 and TRBJ2-3; TRBD1 agrees at 8 bases. This sequence originates from a human donor with HPV-associated anogenital cancer. CDR3 nucleotide sequence: TGCGCCAGCAGCTTAATAGGACAGGGTGATGATACGCAGTATTTT. Amino acid sequence: CASSLIGQGDDTQYF.